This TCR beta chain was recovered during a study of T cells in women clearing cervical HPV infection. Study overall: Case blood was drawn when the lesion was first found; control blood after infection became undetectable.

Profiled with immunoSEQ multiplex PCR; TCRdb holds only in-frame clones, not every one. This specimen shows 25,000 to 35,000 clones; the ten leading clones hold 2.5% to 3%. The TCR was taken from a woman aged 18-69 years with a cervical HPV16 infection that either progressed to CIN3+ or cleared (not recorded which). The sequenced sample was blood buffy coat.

This chain's CDR3 is CASSEELDPDTQYF. The DNA read from the CDR3 is TGTGCCAGCAGTGAAGAACTAGACCCAGATACG. The chain carries TRBV2 and TRBJ2-3; perhaps TRBD2 as D (5 bases). The observed sequence ends 3 residues before the CDR3 terminus, with the missing tail filled in from the germline J gene. V lost 1 base to trimming and J lost 4 bases, with 9 bases between them. This CDR3 is 14 amino acids long. Germline V gene sequence: CDR1 SNHLY, CDR2 FYNNEI.